This T cell receptor beta chain was recovered during a study of T cell responses to AZD1222 COVID-19 vaccine. Study conclusions and caveats: Two AZD1222 doses significantly raised spike-specific TCR breadth and depth over controls. Seropositive at baseline were only a handful of AZD1222 recipients. Most donors were white British, females outnumbered males, and clonal diversity was possibly underestimated.

TCRdb's table, derived via immunoSEQ multiplex PCR, lists solely in-frame clones and lacks some. The top ten hold roughly 3.5% of the sample, which has about 150,000 clones, approximately 89% seen once. Germline V gene data show CDR1 as SEHNR and CDR2 as FQNEAQ (reference sequence). The V gene end was trimmed by 4 bases and the J gene end by 6 bases; junction bases not matched to a gene: 3. The CDR3 totals 14 residues. Comment on this clone: Its antigen is undetermined.

The gene calls are TRBV7-9 and TRBJ2-2, with 9 bases matching TRBD1. The material was peripheral blood, obtained on day 0 of MenACWY control vaccination. This clonotype was obtained from an adult in good health. DNA of the CDR3: TGTGCCAGCAGCTGGGACAGGGAATCCGGGGAGCTGTTTTTT. Translation: CASSWDRESGELFF. Full variable domain (missing parts from reference TRBV7-9 and TRBJ2-2): DTGVSQNPRHKITKRGQNVTFRCDPISEHNRLYWYRQTLGQGPEFLTYFQNEAQLEKSRLLSDRFSAERPKGSFSTLEIQRTEQGDSAMYLCASSWDRESGELFFGEGSRLTVL.